This TCR beta chain was observed in a study of blood T cell repertoires in COVID-19. Across the study: Whether acute or convalescent, the COVID-19 samples came from the United States, Italy and Spain.

In terms of age and location, participants ranged from about 18 to 95 years and lived in about 25 US areas. Two consecutive negative NP/OP PCR tests, clearance, or resolved symptoms defined Cohort 3 recovery. Profiled with immunoSEQ multiplex PCR; TCRdb holds only in-frame clones, not every one. The data show about 300,000 clones, 85% to 90% seen once. CDR3 length: 15 residues. The germline V and J ends were trimmed by 3 bases and 1 base, with 13 bases remaining between them. CDR1 SGHRS and CDR2 YFSETQ come from the germline V gene. The source of this sequence is a man aged 30-40 years who had recovered from COVID-19. The sample consisted of PBMCs or T cells enriched from blood (not recorded which). The chain links TRBV5-1 to TRBJ2-5; the D gene is possibly TRBD2 (6 bases). This CDR3 is CASSSSGDFQETQYF. In DNA form, the CDR3 reads TGCGCCAGCAGCTCTTCGGGGGACTTCCAAGAGACCCAGTACTTC.